The 25 T cell receptor beta chains listed next were all sequenced from one sample in a study of blood T cell repertoires in COVID-19. Measured with immunoSEQ multiplex PCR; TCRdb has only the in-frame clones, and not every one. Here the sample spans some 200,000 clones, over 75% being singletons. Sequenced: PBMCs or T cells enriched from blood (not recorded which). These receptors were collected from a woman between 18 and 30 years old who had recovered from COVID-19.

This clone appeared once. V usage is TRBV13 and J usage is TRBJ2-2; 10 bases line up with TRBD2. The J segment lost 2 bases and the V segment lost 2 bases, leaving 8 bases of the junction unmatched. This CDR3 has 18 amino acids. The germline V gene has CDR1 PRHDT and CDR2 FYEKMQ (reference sequence). The CDR3 DNA reads as TGTGCCAGCAGCTTACTGCTAGCGGGAGAGTTAAACACCGGGGAGCTGTTTTTT. It yields the protein CASSLLLAGELNTGELFF. The variable domain in full, with the rest retrieved from reference TRBV13 and TRBJ2-2, is AAGVIQSPRHLIKEKRETATLKCYPIPRHDTVYWYQQGPGQDPQFLISFYEKMQSDKGSIPDRFSAQQFSDYHSELNMSSLELGDSALYFCASSLLLAGELNTGELFFGEGSRLTVL.

The genes are TRBV10-2 and TRBJ2-2; 9 bases are shared with TRBD1. The CDR3 is 15 residues long. The germline gives CDR1 WSHSY, CDR2 SAAADI. V dropped 4 bases and J dropped 6; count of bases not matched to a gene: 6. This CDR3 reads CASSAVTGGAGELFF. DNA of the CDR3: TGCGCCAGCAGTGCGGTGACAGGGGGGGCCGGGGAGCTGTTTTTT.

The genes are TRBV9 and TRBJ1-2; D not certain. This CDR3 comprises 15 residues. V was pared by 0 bases and J by 0 bases, with 9 bases between. CDR1 is SGDLS, CDR2 YYNGEE, per germline. CDR3 in amino acids: CASSVGLPANYGYTF. In nucleotides, the CDR3 is TGTGCCAGCAGCGTAGGTCTGCCAGCTAACTATGGCTACACCTTC.

The chain uses TRBV20-1 and TRBJ1-2; no definite D call. Trimming removed 3 bases at V and 1 base at J, with 15 bases between. The CDR3 totals 15 residues. Germline lookup yields CDR1 DFQATT and CDR2 SNEGSKA (reference sequence). The CDR3 sequence: CSASEGDILNYGYTF. CDR3 nucleotides: TGCAGTGCTAGTGAGGGTGACATACTTAACTATGGCTACACCTTC.

The chain combines TRBV7-6 with TRBJ2-1; 12 nucleotides line up with TRBD2. V shed 5 bases and J 5 bases; nucleotides not matched to a gene: 7. Germline lookup yields CDR1 SGHVS and CDR2 FNYEAQ. There are 16 residues in the CDR3. CDR3 in amino acids: CASSQTSGSIHNEQFF. CDR3 in DNA: TGTGCCAGCAGCCAGACTAGCGGGAGCATCCACAATGAGCAGTTCTTC. Based on the CDR3 plus reference TRBV7-6 and TRBJ2-1, the full variable domain is GAGVSQSPRYKVTKRGQDVALRCDPISGHVSLYWYRQALGQGPEFLTYFNYEAQQDKSGLPNDRFSAERPEGSISTLTIQRTEQRDSAMYRCASSQTSGSIHNEQFFGPGTRLTVL.

DNA for the CDR3: TGTGCCAGCAATAACAGGGGAAGGGAGACCCAGTACTTC. Translating gives CASNNRGRETQYF. V gene TRBV7-9 combines with J gene TRBJ2-5; TRBD1 matches 7 bases. CDR1 and CDR2 (germline): SEHNR, FQNEAQ (reference sequence). V lost 7 bases and J lost 5; bases outside the gene matches: 7. The CDR3 contains 13 residues.

For the CDR3, the DNA is TGCGCCAGCAGCCTGGACAGGGTAGGTTCACCCCTCCACTTT. Residues: CASSLDRVGSPLHF. The chain has TRBV4-1 and TRBJ1-6; 8 bases line up with TRBD1. This CDR3 comprises 14 residues. In germline, CDR1 is MGHRA, CDR2 YSYEKL. The junction had 5 bases not matched to a gene; V was cut back by 4 bases and J by 9 bases.

The chain is built from TRBV19 and TRBJ2-5; 7 nucleotides line up with TRBD2. V was pared by 8 bases and J by 1 base, with 1 base of the junction left unmatched. CDR1 is LNHDA and CDR2 is SQIVND in the germline V gene (reference sequence). The CDR3 consists of 12 residues. CDR3 sequence reads: CASGGGQETQYF. The CDR3 region has the DNA TGTGCCAGTGGGGGGGGCCAAGAGACCCAGTACTTC.

To note about this clone: The same CDR3 arises from other DNA sequences in this sample as well. The V and J genes are TRBV9 and TRBJ2-7, with D possibly TRBD2 on 6 matching bases. Germline V gene sequence: CDR1 SGDLS, CDR2 YYNGEE. The CDR3 sequence is 14 residues long. With 0 bases removed from V and 3 bases from J, the gap between germline ends came to 10 bases. CDR3 protein: CASSVGTSFYEQYF. CDR3 sequence (DNA): TGTGCCAGCAGCGTAGGAACTAGCTTCTACGAGCAGTACTTC.

J is TRBJ2-1 and V is TRBV6-5; 14 bases align to TRBD2. V was clipped by 6 bases and J by 7 bases; unmatched bases: 5. The germline gives CDR1 MNHEY, CDR2 SVGAGI. CDR3 size: 15 residues. The CDR3 spells CASRPGTSGSNEQFF. DNA for the CDR3: TGTGCCAGCAGGCCTGGGACTAGCGGGAGTAATGAGCAGTTCTTC.

This chain joins TRBV19 and TRBJ2-1, with D perhaps matching TRBD2 (6 bases). The germline CDR1 and CDR2 sequences are LNHDA and SQIVND (reference sequence). The length of the CDR3 is 14 residues. V was clipped by 7 bases and J by 5 bases, with 15 bases between them. CDR3 residues: CASNMGLRNNEQFF. CDR3 DNA sequence: TGTGCCAGTAATATGGGACTTCGAAACAATGAGCAGTTCTTC.

This rearrangement joins TRBV7-2 to TRBJ1-1; 7 bases are a match to TRBD1. Germline V gives CDR1 SGHTA, CDR2 FQGNSA. The CDR3 extends over 16 amino acids. The junction had 12 bases not matched to a gene; V was cut back by 5 bases and J by 3 bases. Here the CDR3 DNA reads TGTGCCAGCAGCCGTTCCCCAGGGGGGATGCACACTGAAGCTTTCTTT. As protein: CASSRSPGGMHTEAFF.

DNA for the CDR3: TGTGCCAGTAGTACTAGCGGTACCAGCTCCTACGAGCAGTACTTC. It specifies CASSTSGTSSYEQYF. The gene calls are TRBV19 and TRBJ2-7; 7 bases map to TRBD2. With 4 bases clipped from V and 0 bases from J, the junction kept 6 bases outside the gene matches. This CDR3 is built from 15 residues. The germline V gene has CDR1 LNHDA and CDR2 SQIVND (reference sequence).

The V and J genes are TRBV6-4 and TRBJ1-6, with D maybe TRBD1 (5 bases). Germline-derived CDR1 and CDR2 are MRHNA and SNTAGT. This CDR3 spans 14 amino acids. Trimming left V 0 bases short and J 8 bases short, with 8 bases between. CDR3 DNA: TGTGCCAGCAGTGACTCGACCAGGGATTCACCCCTCCACTTT. It is translated as CASSDSTRDSPLHF.

The chain is built from TRBV3-1 (or the pseudogene TRBV3-2) and TRBJ1-1; tentatively, D is TRBD1 (5 bases). From germline, CDR1 is LGHDT and CDR2 YNNKEL (reference sequence). The CDR3 runs to 14 residues. V shed 1 base and J shed 1 base, with 7 bases lying between them. The CDR3 nucleotides read TGTGCCAGCAGCCAAGCGACAGCGAACACTGAAGCTTTCTTT. This sequence encodes CASSQATANTEAFF.

The J gene is TRBJ2-7, the V gene TRBV7-8, with D possibly matching TRBD2 (5 bases). CDR1 SGHVS and CDR2 FQNEAQ come from the germline V gene. V was shortened by 4 bases and J by 5 bases, with 12 bases between the two germline ends. This CDR3 has 13 amino acids. CDR3 sequence reads: CASSSRGIHEQYF. Written as DNA, the CDR3 is TGTGCCAGCAGCTCCCGAGGGATCCACGAGCAGTACTTC.

V and J are TRBV5-4 and TRBJ2-1, with 7 bases aligning to TRBD2. Germline lookup yields CDR1 SGHNT and CDR2 YYREEE (reference sequence). J lost 16 bases, V lost 5 bases, and 15 bases had no gene match. This CDR3 spans 13 amino acids. This CDR3 is CASSSLAEPLNFF. In DNA, the CDR3 is TGTGCCAGCAGTTCTCTAGCGGAGCCCCTGAATTTCTTC. The whole variable domain, remainder taken from reference TRBV5-4 and TRBJ2-1, is ETGVTQSPTHLIKTRGQQVTLRCSSQSGHNTVSWYQQALGQGPQFIFQYYREEENGRGNFPPRFSGLQFPNYSSELNVNALELDDSALYLCASSSLAEPLNFFGPGTRLTVL.

This rearrangement joins TRBV5-6 to TRBJ2-7; 11 bases match TRBD2. V lost 3 bases to trimming and J lost 1 base; unmatched junction nucleotides: 3. Germline values: CDR1 SGHDT, CDR2 YYEEEE. The CDR3 is 15 amino acids. The CDR3 bases are TGTGCCAGCAGCTGGCGACTAGCGGGATCCTACGAGCAGTACTTC. This translates into CASSWRLAGSYEQYF.

This chain links TRBV20-1 with TRBJ2-7, with D unclear. Germline CDR1 and CDR2: DFQATT and SNEGSKA (reference sequence). Trimming left V 1 base short and J 4 bases short, with 5 bases between. This CDR3 is built from 11 residues. CDR3 nucleotide sequence: TGCAGTGCTAGAGCGACATACGAGCAGTACTTC. It yields the protein CSARATYEQYF.

The V and J genes are TRBV9 and TRBJ2-1; TRBD2 aligns across 9 bases. The length of the CDR3 is 16 residues. Trimming at V came to 9 bases and at J to 6 bases, leaving 16 bases not matched to a gene. CDR1 and CDR2 (germline): SGDLS, YYNGEE. The CDR3 reads CATSIGWGGRANEQFF. In DNA, the CDR3 is TGTGCCACCTCGATAGGATGGGGCGGGAGGGCCAATGAGCAGTTCTTC.

V usage is TRBV18 and J usage is TRBJ1-3; 7 bases are shared with TRBD1. After removal of 3 bases from V and 1 base from J, the junction contained 3 bases not matched to a gene. In germline, CDR1 is KGHSH, CDR2 LQKENI. The CDR3 is 15 amino acids. For the CDR3, the DNA is TGTGCCAGCTCACCGGAGACAGGGTCTGGAAACACCATATATTTT. Translation gives CASSPETGSGNTIYF. Using reference TRBV18 and TRBJ1-3 for the parts outside the CDR3, the full variable domain is NAGVMQNPRHLVRRRGQEARLRCSPMKGHSHVYWYRQLPEEGLKFMVYLQKENIIDESGMPKERFSAEFPKEGPSILRIQQVVRGDSAAYFCASSPETGSGNTIYFGEGSWLTVV.

This sequence joins TRBV2 and TRBJ2-1; 9 positions match TRBD2. The CDR3 contains 14 residues. Germline assignment: CDR1 SNHLY and CDR2 FYNNEI. V dropped 7 bases and J dropped 0; count of bases not matched to a gene: 1. Here the CDR3 DNA reads TGTGCCAGCAATAGCGGGAGCTCCTACAATGAGCAGTTCTTC. Translated: CASNSGSSYNEQFF.

The rearrangement links TRBV27 to TRBJ1-1; the D is unclear. The CDR3 is 15 residues long. The germline gives CDR1 MNHEY, CDR2 SMNVEV (reference sequence). Trimming took off 0 bases at V and 6 bases at J, with 14 bases between the two ends. The CDR3 spells CASSLSEAGWPEAFF. The CDR3 bases are TGTGCCAGCAGTTTATCAGAGGCTGGGTGGCCTGAAGCTTTCTTT.

This clone was detected only a few times. The chain carries TRBV6-5 and TRBJ1-5; the match to TRBD1 covers 9 bases. Germline loops: CDR1 MNHEY, CDR2 SVGAGI. After removal of 10 bases from V and 4 bases from J, the junction contained 11 bases not matched to a gene. This CDR3 has 15 residues. The CDR3 DNA sequence: TGTGCCACCAAGGGGGGACAGGGTGATAATCAGCCCCAGCATTTT. It yields the protein CATKGGQGDNQPQHF.

The V gene is TRBV5-1, the J gene TRBJ2-7; a possible D gene is TRBD2 (6 bases). Germline CDR1 and CDR2: SGHRS and YFSETQ. V was pared by 6 bases and J by 7 bases, with 14 bases between. This CDR3 has 12 amino acids. CDR3 coding DNA: TGCGCCAGCAAGTGGGACTTCGGGGAGCAGTACTTC. Translated, it gives CASKWDFGEQYF.